This TCR beta chain was sequenced during a study of control samples from healthy donors and cancer patients. Germline V gene lookup returns CDR1 LGHDT and CDR2 YNNKEL (reference sequence). The CDR3 is 18 amino acids. With 4 bases clipped from V and 4 bases from J, the junction kept 19 bases outside the gene matches. Sequencing was performed with immunoSEQ multiplex PCR; in TCRdb, only in-frame clones are kept and a portion is missing. The sample shows more than 25,000 clones, around 92% of them seen only once. V and J are TRBV3-1 (or the pseudogene TRBV3-2) and TRBJ2-7; 7 positions agree with TRBD1. The clonotype originates from a man aged 50 to 59 with lung cancer. Sequencing was done on a sample of PBMCs. In DNA form, the CDR3 reads TGTGCCAGCAGCCCCCCCGGGCCGGGACAGATGAGGGGATACGAGCAGTACTTC. The encoded protein is CASSPPGPGQMRGYEQYF.